Listed here are 27 T cell receptor beta chains from one sample, sequenced in a study of T-cell reconstitution after alpha-beta-depleted transplantation in children. Unique molecular identifiers featured in how the TCRbeta library was prepared. TCRdb re-called the PCR reads through MiXCR, storing one row per CDR3 protein. This table holds about 600,000 distinct CDR3 sequences, about 10% found once. Sequences were derived from PBMCs from the stem cell graft donor, sampled from the stem cell graft. The receptors derive from a human donor who donated a stem cell graft to a child with acute myeloid leukemia.

The rearrangement uses TRBV6-1 and TRBJ2-4; 8 positions match TRBD2. Trimming at V came to 5 bases and at J to 5 bases, leaving 8 bases not matched to a gene. The germline V gene has CDR1 MNHNS and CDR2 SASEGT. This CDR3 region has 15 residues. The CDR3 reads CASSPTGLAENIQYF. The CDR3 DNA reads as TGTGCCAGCAGTCCAACCGGACTAGCAGAAAACATTCAGTACTTC.

In its sample, this clonotype was seen many times. The rearrangement joins TRBV6-5 to TRBJ2-7; 9 nucleotides align to TRBD1. The CDR3 length is 14 residues. The V segment lost 4 bases and the J segment 2 bases; nucleotides outside the gene matches: 3. Germline V gene sequence: CDR1 MNHEY, CDR2 SVGAGI. The CDR3 coding sequence is TGTGCCAGCAGTTTGGACAGGGGTACCTACGAGCAGTACTTC. This gives the protein CASSLDRGTYEQYF.

The chain carries TRBV6-2 or TRBV6-3 and TRBJ2-7, with D perhaps being TRBD1 or TRBD2 (5 bases each). The CDR3 runs 16 residues. Trimming removed 7 bases at V and 6 bases at J, with 25 bases between. Per germline, CDR1 MNHEY and CDR2 SVGEGT. CDR3 bases: TGTGCCAGCAATCTTGGTGGCTTAATTGAGGGGACCGAGCAGTACTTC. Protein: CASNLGGLIEGTEQYF.

This clonotype came up many times. This rearrangement joins TRBV5-1 to TRBJ2-7; 8 nucleotides agree with TRBD2. Germline CDR1 reads SGHRS; CDR2 reads YFSETQ. The CDR3 consists of 16 residues. J was trimmed by 0 bases and V by 0 bases; bases with no gene match: 5. The CDR3: CASSLGLARFSYEQYF. CDR3 nucleotide sequence: TGCGCCAGCAGCTTGGGACTAGCGCGGTTCTCCTACGAGCAGTACTTC.

The chain couples TRBV20-1 to TRBJ1-3, with TRBD1 as a possible D gene (5 bases). Germline CDR1 is DFQATT and CDR2 is SNEGSKA (reference sequence). Trimming removed 1 base from V and 0 bases from J, with 16 bases in between. The CDR3 contains 17 residues. The DNA for the CDR3 is TGCAGTGCTAGAGTTCCGGGACGGGCGAGCTCTGGAAACACCATATATTTT. Translating gives CSARVPGRASSGNTIYF.

J is TRBJ1-6 and V is TRBV20-1; D not resolved. From germline, CDR1 is DFQATT and CDR2 SNEGSKA (reference sequence). Trimming took off 1 base at V and 5 bases at J, with 12 bases between the two ends. CDR3 length: 15 residues. CDR3 DNA sequence: TGCAGTGCTAGAGCCTTTGAGGCTGATAATTCACCCCTCCACTTT. It specifies CSARAFEADNSPLHF.

The chain uses TRBV4-2 and TRBJ2-5, with a tentative D call TRBD2 (7 bases). Per the germline V gene, CDR1 is LGHNA and CDR2 is YNFKEQ. The V and J ends lost 0 bases and 7 bases respectively, with 15 bases between them. The CDR3 has 15 amino acids. CDR3 coding DNA: TGTGCCAGCAGCCAAGAAGAACGGGGGGCCCCGACCCAGTACTTC. As protein: CASSQEERGAPTQYF.

The chain uses TRBV7-8 and TRBJ2-7; 7 positions agree with TRBD1. The CDR3 totals 15 residues. Germline V gives CDR1 SGHVS, CDR2 FQNEAQ. The V gene end was trimmed by 6 bases and the J gene end by 7 bases; junction bases not matched to a gene: 15. CDR3: CASRPPRQGREEQYF. Written as DNA, the CDR3 is TGTGCCAGCAGACCCCCCAGACAGGGCAGGGAGGAGCAGTACTTC.

This clonotype was picked up many times. The rearrangement uses TRBV27 and TRBJ2-5, with unresolved D. V was trimmed by 2 bases and J by 2 bases, leaving 9 bases between them. CDR3 length: 14 residues. Germline lookup yields CDR1 MNHEY and CDR2 SMNVEV (reference sequence). CDR3 coding DNA: TGTGCCAGCAGTTTAGTTGCTTTTCAAGAGACCCAGTACTTC. It encodes CASSLVAFQETQYF.

The chain employs TRBV7-9 and TRBJ2-7, with 11 bases aligning to TRBD2. The junction had 7 bases not matched to a gene; V was cut back by 0 bases and J by 3 bases. Germline lookup yields CDR1 SEHNR and CDR2 FQNEAQ (reference sequence). CDR3 size: 17 residues. The CDR3 is CASSLAQLAGDGYEQYF. The CDR3 region has the DNA TGTGCCAGCAGCTTAGCCCAACTAGCGGGAGACGGCTACGAGCAGTACTTC.

This clonotype was counted ten times or more. The chain couples TRBV20-1 to TRBJ2-7; TRBD2 is a possible D gene (5 bases). In germline, CDR1 is DFQATT, CDR2 SNEGSKA (reference sequence). V was pared by 5 bases and J by 2 bases, with 10 bases between. The CDR3 is 12 amino acids. The CDR3 spells CSAASIAYEQYF. CDR3 sequence (DNA): TGCAGTGCTGCTAGCATAGCCTACGAGCAGTACTTC.

This chain connects TRBV20-1 to TRBJ2-1; no firm D call. This CDR3 has 11 residues. The germline gives CDR1 DFQATT, CDR2 SNEGSKA (reference sequence). V dropped 0 bases and J dropped 16 bases, with 13 bases sitting between them. This chain's CDR3 is CSARDHGRFFF. DNA of the CDR3: TGCAGTGCTAGAGATCACGGCCGGTTTTTCTTC.

This clonotype was recorded a few times. V and J are TRBV29-1 and TRBJ1-5; D ambiguous. The V gene's germline CDR1 is SQVTM and CDR2 ANQGSEA. The V end was cut by 4 bases, the J end by 2 bases, with 12 bases between. There are 14 residues in the CDR3. CDR3 sequence reads: CSVVLGGGNQPQHF. The CDR3 DNA reads as TGCAGCGTTGTGTTGGGTGGCGGCAATCAGCCCCAGCATTTT.

This clonotype was seen more than once but under ten times. V and J are TRBV10-3 and TRBJ2-1; D gene ambiguous. Germline values: CDR1 ENHRY, CDR2 SYGVKD. The CDR3 sequence is 14 residues long. V lost 0 bases to trimming and J lost 6 bases, with 9 bases between them. CDR3 in DNA: TGTGCCATCAGTGAGTCGGGATCCGTCAATGAGCAGTTCTTC. This sequence encodes CAISESGSVNEQFF.

This sequence joins TRBV5-6 and TRBJ1-2; 12 bases are a match to TRBD1. Germline lookup yields CDR1 SGHDT and CDR2 YYEEEE. This CDR3 contains 18 residues. V dropped 4 bases and J dropped 2; count of bases not matched to a gene: 12. CDR3 nucleotide sequence: TGTGCCAGCAGCCGCGCGCCGGGACAGGGGGCGCAAAACTATGGCTACACCTTC. It encodes CASSRAPGQGAQNYGYTF.

The CDR3 spells CAWSGVNTEAFF. For the CDR3, the DNA is TGTGCCTGGAGTGGGGTGAACACTGAAGCTTTCTTT. The chain joins TRBV30 to TRBJ1-1; the D is unclear. The CDR3 extends over 12 amino acids. The V gene's germline CDR1 is GTSNPN and CDR2 SVGIG (reference sequence). Trimming shortened V by 1 base and J by 0 bases, and 3 bases separated the two germline ends.

J is TRBJ2-3 and V is TRBV5-1, with 10 positions matching TRBD2. CDR1 SGHRS and CDR2 YFSETQ come from the germline V gene. The CDR3 contains 17 residues. J was trimmed by 4 bases and V by 0 bases; bases with no gene match: 8. CDR3 sequence reads: CASSLVLAGVLADTQYF. The CDR3, as DNA: TGCGCCAGCAGCTTGGTGCTAGCGGGAGTCTTGGCAGATACGCAGTATTTT.

This clonotype was counted at least ten times. The chain couples TRBV12-3 or TRBV12-4 to TRBJ1-5, with D possibly being TRBD1 (5 bases). Trimming took 3 bases from V and 0 from J, leaving 6 bases between them. This CDR3 comprises 14 residues. The CDR3 here is CASSLGVSNQPQHF. For the CDR3, the DNA is TGTGCCAGCAGTTTGGGGGTTAGCAATCAGCCCCAGCATTTT.

This clonotype has more than one count but fewer than ten. This sequence joins TRBV29-1 and TRBJ2-3, with TRBD1 identical over 10 bases. V shed 7 bases and J 0 bases; nucleotides not matched to a gene: 13. Germline V gene sequence: CDR1 SQVTM, CDR2 ANQGSEA. The CDR3 length is 17 residues. CDR3 protein: CSADSPGTGVSTDTQYF. In nucleotides, the CDR3 is TGCAGCGCCGATAGTCCCGGGACAGGGGTTAGCACAGATACGCAGTATTTT.

Only a few counts were recorded for this clonotype. The V call is TRBV2, the J call TRBJ2-2; D assignment may be TRBD1 or TRBD2 (6 bases each). Germline V lookup: CDR1 SNHLY, CDR2 FYNNEI. V lost 7 bases and J 0 bases, leaving 12 bases between the germline ends. The CDR3 has 15 residues. For the CDR3, the DNA is TGTGCCAGCAAGGGGGGCCAGACGAACACCGGGGAGCTGTTTTTT. This codes for CASKGGQTNTGELFF.

This clonotype has at least ten counts. The chain combines TRBV14 with TRBJ2-1; possible D gene TRBD2, 6 bases. The CDR3 totals 16 residues. The V end lost 2 bases, the J end lost 1 base, and 12 bases lay between the germline ends. From germline, CDR1 is SGHDN and CDR2 FVKESK. The CDR3 here is CASSQRRGLSYNEQFF. CDR3 DNA: TGTGCCAGCAGCCAAAGGAGGGGTCTTTCCTACAATGAGCAGTTCTTC.

This clonotype showed up just a few times. V is TRBV4-3 and J is TRBJ1-3; D is perhaps TRBD1 (5 bases). The V gene's germline CDR1 is LGHNA and CDR2 YSLEER. Between the trimmed V and J ends, which lost 1 base and 4 bases, there was a span of 11 bases. The CDR3 sequence is 15 residues long. The CDR3 DNA follows: TGCGCCAGCAGCCAAGCGAGGGGAACGGGAAACACCATATATTTT. This encodes CASSQARGTGNTIYF.

This chain links TRBV9 with TRBJ2-7, with 7 bases identical to TRBD2. V shed 4 bases and J 0 bases; nucleotides not matched to a gene: 10. Germline assignment: CDR1 SGDLS and CDR2 YYNGEE. The CDR3 runs 16 residues. This CDR3 reads CASSSQLASSSYEQYF. The CDR3 coding sequence is TGTGCCAGCAGCTCCCAACTAGCGTCAAGCTCCTACGAGCAGTACTTC.

V gene TRBV4-3 combines with J gene TRBJ2-2; possible D gene TRBD2, 5 bases. This CDR3 spans 15 amino acids. The V and J ends lost 2 bases and 4 bases respectively, with 11 bases between them. The germline gives CDR1 LGHNA, CDR2 YSLEER. CDR3 nucleotide sequence: TGCGCCAGCAGCCAACTTCGGGGTCCCACCGGGGAGCTGTTTTTT. Protein sequence: CASSQLRGPTGELFF.

This clonotype showed up many times. J is TRBJ1-5 and V is TRBV12-3 or TRBV12-4; D gene ambiguous. The CDR3 is 15 residues long. The ends were cut back, 7 bases at V and 0 bases at J, with 13 bases in the middle. CDR3 amino acids: CASTGGVFSNQPQHF. DNA of the CDR3: TGTGCCAGCACTGGCGGGGTCTTTAGCAATCAGCCCCAGCATTTT.

This clonotype was found many times. J is TRBJ2-3 and V is TRBV29-1; 8 bases match TRBD1. V dropped 8 bases and J dropped 3; count of bases not matched to a gene: 10. Germline V gives CDR1 SQVTM, CDR2 ANQGSEA. The CDR3 consists of 14 residues. The CDR3 spells CSHQFGTGTDTQYF. In DNA, the CDR3 is TGCAGCCACCAATTCGGGACAGGAACAGATACGCAGTATTTT.

The chain has TRBV6-5 and TRBJ2-3, with TRBD2 identical over 9 bases. The V gene end was trimmed by 4 bases and the J gene end by 4 bases; junction bases not matched to a gene: 9. The CDR3 is 16 amino acids. CDR1 is MNHEY and CDR2 is SVGAGI in the germline V gene. CDR3 residues: CASSFSRGRGSDTQYF. The CDR3, as DNA: TGTGCCAGCAGTTTCAGTCGCGGGAGGGGGTCAGATACGCAGTATTTT.